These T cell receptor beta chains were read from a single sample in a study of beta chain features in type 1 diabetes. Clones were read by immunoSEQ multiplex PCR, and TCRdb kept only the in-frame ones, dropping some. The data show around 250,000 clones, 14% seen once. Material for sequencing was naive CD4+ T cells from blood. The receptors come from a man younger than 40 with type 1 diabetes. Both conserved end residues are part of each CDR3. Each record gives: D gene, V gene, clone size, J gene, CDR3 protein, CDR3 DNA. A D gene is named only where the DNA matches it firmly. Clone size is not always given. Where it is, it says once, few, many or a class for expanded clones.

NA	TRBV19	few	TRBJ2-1	CASSTPAGSYNEQFF	TGTGCCAGTAGTACACCAGCGGGTAGCTACAATGAGCAGTTCTTC
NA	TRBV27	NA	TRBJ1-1	CASSFIGRPKEGNTEAFF	TGTGCCAGCAGTTTCATCGGCAGGCCTAAGGAGGGGAACACTGAAGCTTTCTTT
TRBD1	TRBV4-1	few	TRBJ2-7	CASSQVGGTGGYEQYF	TGCGCCAGCAGCCAAGTAGGCGGGACAGGGGGGTACGAGCAGTACTTC
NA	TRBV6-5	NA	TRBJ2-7	CASSELPYEQYF	TGTGCCAGCAGCGAGCTACCATACGAGCAGTACTTC
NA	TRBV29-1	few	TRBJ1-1	CSVESTTNTEAFF	TGCAGCGTTGAATCCACAACGAACACTGAAGCTTTCTTT
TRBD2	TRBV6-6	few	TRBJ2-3	CASSSASGVSTDTQYF	TGTGCCAGCAGTTCCGCTAGCGGAGTAAGCACAGATACGCAGTATTTT
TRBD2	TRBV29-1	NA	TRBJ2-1	CSAHPGLAGKGNEQFF	TGCAGCGCCCACCCCGGACTAGCGGGAAAAGGTAATGAGCAGTTCTTC
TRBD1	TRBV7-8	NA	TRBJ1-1	CASSRRDRGNTEAFF	TGTGCCAGCAGCCGACGGGACAGGGGAAACACTGAAGCTTTCTTT
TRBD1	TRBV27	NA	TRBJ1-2	CASKRRDRDSGGYTF	TGTGCCTCTAAAAGGAGGGACAGGGACTCGGGAGGCTACACCTTC
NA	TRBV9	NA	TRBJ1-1	CASSVADKTEAFF	TGTGCCAGCAGCGTTGCGGACAAAACTGAAGCTTTCTTT
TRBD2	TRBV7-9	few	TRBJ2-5	CASSPRTSGIVETQYF	TGTGCCAGCAGCCCCCGGACTAGCGGGATAGTGGAGACCCAGTACTTC
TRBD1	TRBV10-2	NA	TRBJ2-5	CASSQQGPETQYF	TGCGCCAGCAGTCAACAGGGGCCGGAGACCCAGTACTTC
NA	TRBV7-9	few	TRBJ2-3	CASSPGLSTDTQYF	TGTGCCAGCAGCCCGGGACTGAGCACAGATACGCAGTATTTT
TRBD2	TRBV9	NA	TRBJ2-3	CASSSGLAGDTDTQYF	TGTGCCAGCAGCTCGGGACTAGCGGGAGACACAGATACGCAGTATTTT
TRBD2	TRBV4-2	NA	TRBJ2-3	CASSPDPLASGRDTQYF	TGTGCCAGCAGCCCGGACCCTTTGGCTAGCGGGAGGGATACGCAGTATTTT
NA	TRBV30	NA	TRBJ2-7	CASGTGTGPYEQYF	TGTGCCTCGGGCACCGGCACAGGACCCTACGAGCAGTACTTC
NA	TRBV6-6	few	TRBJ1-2	CASSLREVYGYTF	TGTGCCAGCAGTTTACGGGAAGTCTATGGCTACACCTTC
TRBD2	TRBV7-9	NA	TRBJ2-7	CASSLERGIYEQYF	TGTGCCAGCAGCTTAGAGCGGGGGATCTACGAGCAGTACTTC
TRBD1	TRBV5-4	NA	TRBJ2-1	CASSRQGEGEQFF	TGTGCCAGCAGTCGACAGGGGGAAGGTGAGCAGTTCTTC
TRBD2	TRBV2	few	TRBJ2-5	CASRAGTSGKETQYF	TGTGCCAGCAGGGCCGGGACTAGCGGGAAAGAGACCCAGTACTTC
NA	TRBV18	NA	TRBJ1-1	CASSPIGGVNTEAFF	TGTGCCAGCTCACCAATTGGAGGGGTGAACACTGAAGCTTTCTTT
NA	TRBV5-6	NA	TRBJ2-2	CASSFGSQRVWQNTGELFF	TGTGCCAGCAGCTTCGGATCCCAGAGGGTCTGGCAGAACACCGGGGAGCTGTTTTTT
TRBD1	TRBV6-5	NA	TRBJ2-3	CASRTTGSTDTQYF	TGTGCCAGCAGAACGACAGGGAGCACAGATACGCAGTATTTT
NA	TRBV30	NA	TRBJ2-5	CAWSVVTGETQYF	TGTGCCTGGAGTGTAGTGACAGGAGAGACCCAGTACTTC
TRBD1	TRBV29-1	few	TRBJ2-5	CSVAGQGEGETQYF	TGCAGCGTCGCGGGACAGGGGGAAGGAGAGACCCAGTACTTC
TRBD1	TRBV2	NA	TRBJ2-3	CASRDSQTSTDTQYF	TGTGCCAGCCGGGACAGTCAGACCAGCACAGATACGCAGTATTTT
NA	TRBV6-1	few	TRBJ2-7	CASSDNSEQYF	TGTGCCAGCAGTGACAACTCTGAGCAGTACTTC
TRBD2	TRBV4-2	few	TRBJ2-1	CASSQVGGTSGPEQFF	TGTGCCAGCAGCCAGGTAGGAGGGACTAGCGGCCCTGAGCAGTTCTTC
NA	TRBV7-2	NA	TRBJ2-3	CASSSGRGRGTTDTQYF	TGTGCCAGCAGCTCCGGCAGGGGGCGGGGGACCACAGATACGCAGTATTTT
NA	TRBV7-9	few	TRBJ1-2	CASTLEGLRGYTF	TGTGCCAGCACCTTAGAGGGACTCCGTGGCTACACCTTC
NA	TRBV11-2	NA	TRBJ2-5	CASSLALQETQYF	TGTGCCAGCAGCTTAGCCCTCCAAGAGACCCAGTACTTC
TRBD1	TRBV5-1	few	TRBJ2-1	CASSGGGTGGTYNEQFF	TGCGCCAGCAGCGGAGGGGGGACAGGGGGAACGTACAATGAGCAGTTCTTC
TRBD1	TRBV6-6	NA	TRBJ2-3	CASRDRGRDTDTQYF	TGTGCCAGCAGAGACAGGGGAAGAGACACAGATACGCAGTATTTT
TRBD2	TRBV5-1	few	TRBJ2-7	CASSLLSSGASYEQYF	TGCGCCAGCAGCCTACTTTCTAGCGGGGCCTCCTACGAGCAGTACTTC
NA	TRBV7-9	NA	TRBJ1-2	CASLRASPKDGYTF	TGTGCCAGCCTCAGGGCCTCCCCGAAGGATGGCTACACCTTC
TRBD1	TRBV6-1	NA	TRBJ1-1	CASSSDRSTEAFF	TGTGCCAGCAGTTCGGACAGGAGCACTGAAGCTTTCTTT
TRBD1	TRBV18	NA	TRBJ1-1	CASSPIPQDRADMNTEAFF	TGTGCCAGCTCACCAATTCCGCAGGACAGGGCGGACATGAACACTGAAGCTTTCTTT
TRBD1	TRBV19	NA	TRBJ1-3	CASSGQALLSGNTIYF	TGTGCCAGTAGCGGACAGGCCCTGCTCTCTGGAAACACCATATATTTT
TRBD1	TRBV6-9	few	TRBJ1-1	CASSPLRTTGGSEAFF	TGTGCCAGCAGTCCCCTCAGGACAACAGGGGGCTCTGAAGCTTTCTTT
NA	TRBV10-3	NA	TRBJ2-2	CATQGGPNTGELFF	TGTGCCACACAGGGGGGGCCGAACACCGGGGAGCTGTTTTTT